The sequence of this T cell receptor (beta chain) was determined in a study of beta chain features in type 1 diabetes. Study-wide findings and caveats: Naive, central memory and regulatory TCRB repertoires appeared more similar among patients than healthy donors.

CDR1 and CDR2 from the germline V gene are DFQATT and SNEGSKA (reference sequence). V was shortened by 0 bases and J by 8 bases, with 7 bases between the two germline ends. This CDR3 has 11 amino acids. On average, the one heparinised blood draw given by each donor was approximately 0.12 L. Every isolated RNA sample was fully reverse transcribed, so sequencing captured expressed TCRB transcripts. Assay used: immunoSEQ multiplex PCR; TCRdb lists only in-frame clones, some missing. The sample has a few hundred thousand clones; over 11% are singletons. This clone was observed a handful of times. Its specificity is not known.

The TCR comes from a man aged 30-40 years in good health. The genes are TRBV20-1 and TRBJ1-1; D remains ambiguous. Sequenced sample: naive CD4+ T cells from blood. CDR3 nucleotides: TGCAGTGCTAGAGATTTGGTGGAAGCTTTCTTT. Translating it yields CSARDLVEAFF.